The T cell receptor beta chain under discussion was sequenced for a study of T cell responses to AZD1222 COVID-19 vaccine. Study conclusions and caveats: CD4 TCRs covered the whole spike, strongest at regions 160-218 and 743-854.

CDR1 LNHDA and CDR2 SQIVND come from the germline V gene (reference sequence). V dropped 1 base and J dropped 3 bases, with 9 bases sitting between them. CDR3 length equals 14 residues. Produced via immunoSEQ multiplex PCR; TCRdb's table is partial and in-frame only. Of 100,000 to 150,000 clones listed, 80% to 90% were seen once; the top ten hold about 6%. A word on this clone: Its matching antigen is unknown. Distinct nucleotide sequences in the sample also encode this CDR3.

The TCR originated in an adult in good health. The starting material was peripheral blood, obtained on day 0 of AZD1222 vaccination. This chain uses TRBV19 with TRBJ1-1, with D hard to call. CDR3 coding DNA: TGTGCCAGTAGTATAGGTCAAGGCTACACTGAAGCTTTCTTT. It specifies CASSIGQGYTEAFF.